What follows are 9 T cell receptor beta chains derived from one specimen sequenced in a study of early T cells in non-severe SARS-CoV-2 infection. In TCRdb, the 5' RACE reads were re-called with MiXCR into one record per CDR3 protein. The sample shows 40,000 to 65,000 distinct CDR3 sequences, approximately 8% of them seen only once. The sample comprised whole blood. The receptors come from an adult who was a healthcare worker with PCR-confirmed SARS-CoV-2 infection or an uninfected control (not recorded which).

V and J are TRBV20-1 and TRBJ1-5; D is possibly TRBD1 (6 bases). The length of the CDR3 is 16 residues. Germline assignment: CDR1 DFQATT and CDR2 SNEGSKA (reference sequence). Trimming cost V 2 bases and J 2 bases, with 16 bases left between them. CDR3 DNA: TGCAGTGCTAGACGCGCGGACAGAGGGGGCAATCAGCCCCAGCATTTT. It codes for CSARRADRGGNQPQHF.

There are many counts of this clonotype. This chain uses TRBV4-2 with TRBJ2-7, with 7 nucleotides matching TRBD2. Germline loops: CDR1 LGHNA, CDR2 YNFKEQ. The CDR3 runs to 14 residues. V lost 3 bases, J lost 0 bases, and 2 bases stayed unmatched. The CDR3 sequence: CASSQGGSSYEQYF. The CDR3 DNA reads TGTGCCAGCAGCCAGGGAGGGAGCTCCTACGAGCAGTACTTC.

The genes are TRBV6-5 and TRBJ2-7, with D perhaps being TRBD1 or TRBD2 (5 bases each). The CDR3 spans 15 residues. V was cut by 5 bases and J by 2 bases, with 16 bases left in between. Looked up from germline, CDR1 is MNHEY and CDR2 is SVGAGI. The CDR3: CASSAAGTVTYEQYF. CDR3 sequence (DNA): TGTGCCAGCAGTGCCGCCGGGACGGTAACCTACGAGCAGTACTTC.

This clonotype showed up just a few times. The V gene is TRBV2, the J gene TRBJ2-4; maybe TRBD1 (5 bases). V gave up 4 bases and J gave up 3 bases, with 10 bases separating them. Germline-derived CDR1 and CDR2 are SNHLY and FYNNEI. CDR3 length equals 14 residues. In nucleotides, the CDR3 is TGTGCCAGCAGTGGACAGACGCTCAAAAACATTCAGTACTTC. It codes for CASSGQTLKNIQYF.

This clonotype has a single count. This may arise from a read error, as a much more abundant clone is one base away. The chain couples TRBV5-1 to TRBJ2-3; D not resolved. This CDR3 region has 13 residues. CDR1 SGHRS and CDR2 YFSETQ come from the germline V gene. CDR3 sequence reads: CANSLPGTDTQYF. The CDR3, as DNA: TGCGCCAACAGCTTGCCGGGCACAGATACGCAGTATTTT. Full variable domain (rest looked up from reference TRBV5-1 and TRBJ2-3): KAGVTQTPRYLIKTRGQQVTLSCSPISGHRSVSWYQQTPGQGLQFLFEYFSETQRNKGNFPGRFSGRQFSNSRSEMNVSTLELGDSALYLCANSLPGTDTQYFGPGTRLTVL.

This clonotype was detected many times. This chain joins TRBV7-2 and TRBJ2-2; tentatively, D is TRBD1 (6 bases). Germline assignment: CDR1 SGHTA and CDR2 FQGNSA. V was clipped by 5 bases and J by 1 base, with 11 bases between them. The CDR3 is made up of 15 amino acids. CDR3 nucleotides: TGTGCCAGCAGCAATACAGGGTTGAACACCGGGGAGCTGTTTTTT. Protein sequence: CASSNTGLNTGELFF.

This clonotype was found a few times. CDR3 protein: CASSSSIQGSNEKLFF. The CDR3 DNA reads TGTGCCAGCAGCTCTTCTATACAGGGTTCTAATGAAAAACTGTTTTTT. This chain uses TRBV7-8 with TRBJ1-4; the D gene is possibly TRBD1 (6 bases). The V gene's germline CDR1 is SGHVS and CDR2 FQNEAQ. The CDR3 sequence is 16 residues long. V lost 4 bases and J 3 bases, leaving 15 bases between the germline ends.

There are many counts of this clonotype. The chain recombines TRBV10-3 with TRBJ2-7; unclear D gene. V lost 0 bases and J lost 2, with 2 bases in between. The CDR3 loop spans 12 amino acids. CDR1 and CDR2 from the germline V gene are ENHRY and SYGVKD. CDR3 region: CAISESAYEQYF. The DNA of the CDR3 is TGTGCCATCAGTGAGTCGGCCTACGAGCAGTACTTC.

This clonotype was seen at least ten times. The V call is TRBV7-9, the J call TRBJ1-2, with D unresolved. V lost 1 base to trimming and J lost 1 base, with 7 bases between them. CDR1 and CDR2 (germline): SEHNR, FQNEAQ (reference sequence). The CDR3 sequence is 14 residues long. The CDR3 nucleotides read TGTGCCAGCAGCTTAGTGCGGGGTAACTATGGCTACACCTTC. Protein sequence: CASSLVRGNYGYTF. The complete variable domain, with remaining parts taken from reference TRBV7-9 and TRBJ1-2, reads DTGVSQNPRHKITKRGQNVTFRCDPISEHNRLYWYRQTLGQGPEFLTYFQNEAQLEKSRLLSDRFSAERPKGSFSTLEIQRTEQGDSAMYLCASSLVRGNYGYTFGSGTRLTVV.